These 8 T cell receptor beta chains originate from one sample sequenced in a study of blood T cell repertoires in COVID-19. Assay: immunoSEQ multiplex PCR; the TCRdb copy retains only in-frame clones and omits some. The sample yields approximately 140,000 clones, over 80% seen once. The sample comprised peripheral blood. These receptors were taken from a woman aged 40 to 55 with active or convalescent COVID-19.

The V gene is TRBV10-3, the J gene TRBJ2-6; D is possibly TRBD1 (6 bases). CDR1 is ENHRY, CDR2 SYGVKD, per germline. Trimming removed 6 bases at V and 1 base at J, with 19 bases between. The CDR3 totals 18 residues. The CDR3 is CAIREDRGQISGANVLTF. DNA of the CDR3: TGTGCCATCAGGGAGGACCGGGGACAAATATCTGGGGCCAACGTCCTGACTTTC.

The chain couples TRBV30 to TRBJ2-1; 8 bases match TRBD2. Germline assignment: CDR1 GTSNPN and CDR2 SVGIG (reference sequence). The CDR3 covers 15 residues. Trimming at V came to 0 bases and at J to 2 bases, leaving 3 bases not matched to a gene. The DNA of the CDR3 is TGTGCCTGGAGTGTAGGTAGCGGGGCCTACAATGAGCAGTTCTTC. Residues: CAWSVGSGAYNEQFF.

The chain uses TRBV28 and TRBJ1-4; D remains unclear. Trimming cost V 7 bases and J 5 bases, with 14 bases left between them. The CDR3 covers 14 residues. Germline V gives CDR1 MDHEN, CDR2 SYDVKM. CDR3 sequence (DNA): TGTGCCAGCACCATGGCGGGGAGCAATGAAAAACTGTTTTTT. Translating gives CASTMAGSNEKLFF.

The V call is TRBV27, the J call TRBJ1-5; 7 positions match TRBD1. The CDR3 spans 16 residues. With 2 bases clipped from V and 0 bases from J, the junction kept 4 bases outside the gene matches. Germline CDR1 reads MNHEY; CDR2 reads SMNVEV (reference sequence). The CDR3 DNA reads TGTGCCAGCAGTTTAACAGGGGAAAATAGCAATCAGCCCCAGCATTTT. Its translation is CASSLTGENSNQPQHF.

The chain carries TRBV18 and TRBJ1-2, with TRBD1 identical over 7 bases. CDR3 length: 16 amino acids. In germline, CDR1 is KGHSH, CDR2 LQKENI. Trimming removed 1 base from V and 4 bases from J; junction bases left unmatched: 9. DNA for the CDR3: TGTGCCAGCTCACCACGCGTGACAGGGTTCAGCTATGGCTACACCTTC. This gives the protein CASSPRVTGFSYGYTF.

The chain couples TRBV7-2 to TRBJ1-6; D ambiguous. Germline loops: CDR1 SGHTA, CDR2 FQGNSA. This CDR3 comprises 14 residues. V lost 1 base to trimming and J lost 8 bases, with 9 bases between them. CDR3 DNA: TGTGCCAGCAGCTTAGACAGTAAACATTCACCCCTCCACTTT. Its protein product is CASSLDSKHSPLHF.

The CDR3 spells CASSFSTSGNQPQHF. In DNA form, the CDR3 reads TGTGCCAGCAGTTTTTCTACGAGCGGCAATCAGCCCCAGCATTTT. This sequence joins TRBV28 and TRBJ1-5; no definite D call. The length of the CDR3 is 15 residues. Germline V CDR1 and CDR2: MDHEN, SYDVKM. Trimming removed 3 bases from V and 2 bases from J, with 11 bases in between.

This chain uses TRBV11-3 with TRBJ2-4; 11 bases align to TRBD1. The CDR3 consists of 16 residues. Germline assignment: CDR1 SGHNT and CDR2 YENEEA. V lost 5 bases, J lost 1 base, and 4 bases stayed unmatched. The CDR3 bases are TGTGCCAGCAGCCCCGGGACAGGGGGGGCCAAAAACATTCAGTACTTC. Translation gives CASSPGTGGAKNIQYF.